These 27 T cell receptor beta chains originate from one sample sequenced in a study of blood T cell repertoires in COVID-19. Some clones are missing from TCRdb's copy, which holds only in-frame ones; the method was immunoSEQ multiplex PCR. The data contain approximately 380,000 clones, 85% of them singletons. The sequenced sample was peripheral blood. These receptors originate from a woman younger than 30 with acute or convalescent COVID-19.

V usage is TRBV14 and J usage is TRBJ2-7; TRBD1 aligns across 7 bases. The CDR3 is 15 amino acids. Germline V CDR1 and CDR2: SGHDN, FVKESK. With 0 bases clipped from V and 3 bases from J, the junction kept 5 bases outside the gene matches. The CDR3 protein is CASSQEQGVYYEQYF. The CDR3 DNA is TGTGCCAGCAGCCAAGAGCAGGGGGTTTACTACGAGCAGTACTTC.

The CDR3 DNA follows: TGTGCCTGGAGTGAGGTCACAGCGGGTTCACCCCTCCACTTT. It is translated as CAWSEVTAGSPLHF. This chain uses TRBV30 with TRBJ1-6; D unclear. CDR1 and CDR2 from the germline V gene are GTSNPN and SVGIG (reference sequence). The CDR3 length is 14 residues. With 1 base removed from V and 9 bases from J, the gap between germline ends came to 13 bases.

V gene TRBV3-1 (or the pseudogene TRBV3-2) combines with J gene TRBJ1-2; TRBD1 might be the D (6 bases). Germline V gene data show CDR1 as LGHDT and CDR2 as YNNKEL (reference sequence). The CDR3 contains 15 residues. V was pared by 5 bases and J by 1 base, with 14 bases between. The CDR3 protein is CASSDRTARNYGYTF. In DNA, the CDR3 is TGTGCCAGCAGCGACCGGACAGCCCGTAACTATGGCTACACCTTC.

The chain has TRBV11-2 and TRBJ2-7; 11 positions agree with TRBD2. Trimming removed 5 bases from V and 2 bases from J; junction bases left unmatched: 5. The CDR3 consists of 15 residues. Germline CDR1 is SGHAT and CDR2 is FQNNGV. The CDR3 DNA reads as TGTGCCAGCAGCGAACCGGGACTAGCGGCCTACGAGCAGTACTTC. It specifies CASSEPGLAAYEQYF.

Note on this clone: This sample includes further DNA sequences coding for the same CDR3. The V gene is TRBV6-5, the J gene TRBJ2-3, with 8 bases matching TRBD1. The CDR3 contains 14 residues. V lost 6 bases, J lost 1 base, and 3 bases stayed unmatched. CDR1 and CDR2 (germline): MNHEY, SVGAGI. The CDR3 sequence is CASSSGQGTDTQYF. The CDR3 nucleotides are TGTGCCAGCAGCTCGGGACAGGGCACAGATACGCAGTATTTT.

The chain is built from TRBV3-1 (or the pseudogene TRBV3-2) and TRBJ2-7; D remains unclear. The CDR3 sequence is 14 residues long. Per germline, CDR1 LGHDT and CDR2 YNNKEL (reference sequence). The V end was cut by 5 bases, the J end by 4 bases, with 15 bases between. For the CDR3, the DNA is TGTGCCAGCAGCTACGGCCCAGGCTGGTACGAGCAGTACTTC. It specifies CASSYGPGWYEQYF.

Worth noting for this clone: Distinct nucleotide sequences in the sample also encode this CDR3. The chain recombines TRBV28 with TRBJ2-3, with 7 bases aligning to TRBD2. V lost 5 bases to trimming and J lost 1 base; unmatched junction nucleotides: 0. CDR1 and CDR2 (germline): MDHEN, SYDVKM. The CDR3 runs to 13 residues. CDR3 amino acids: CASSLAGTDTQYF. For the CDR3, the DNA is TGTGCCAGCAGTCTAGCGGGCACAGATACGCAGTATTTT.

The chain combines TRBV28 with TRBJ1-2, with D tentatively TRBD1 (6 bases). The CDR3 covers 15 residues. Germline assignment: CDR1 MDHEN and CDR2 SYDVKM. V lost 7 bases and J 7 bases, leaving 22 bases between the germline ends. The CDR3 coding sequence is TGTGCCAGCACACTAGGACAGCGTCGTGATTCTGGCTACACCTTC. It translates to CASTLGQRRDSGYTF.

The rearrangement uses TRBV5-6 and TRBJ2-2; 10 bases match TRBD2. CDR3 length: 16 amino acids. Unmatched junction bases numbered 0, after V lost 1 base and J lost 0 bases. Germline CDR1 reads SGHDT; CDR2 reads YYEEEE. CDR3 bases: TGTGCCAGCAGCTTGACTAGCGGGGCGAACACCGGGGAGCTGTTTTTT. Amino acid sequence: CASSLTSGANTGELFF.

The gene calls are TRBV2 and TRBJ2-1; D may be TRBD1 (7 bases). CDR3 size: 13 residues. CDR1 SNHLY and CDR2 FYNNEI come from the germline V gene. The V gene lost 3 bases and the J gene lost 7 bases, with 10 bases spanning the gap. The CDR3 reads CASSDRGRNEQFF. The CDR3 DNA reads TGTGCCAGCAGTGACAGGGGGAGGAATGAGCAGTTCTTC.

The rearrangement uses TRBV6-2 or TRBV6-3 and TRBJ2-1; 10 bases fit TRBD1. The V segment lost 4 bases and the J segment 2 bases; nucleotides outside the gene matches: 2. CDR3 length: 15 residues. Germline loops: CDR1 MNHEY, CDR2 SVGEGT. Here the CDR3 reads CASSSGTGAYNEQFF. The CDR3 DNA follows: TGTGCCAGCAGTTCCGGGACAGGGGCCTACAATGAGCAGTTCTTC.

In the case of this clone: The sample has other DNA sequences that encode this CDR3 too. The chain combines TRBV5-4 with TRBJ2-1, with 10 nucleotides matching TRBD2. Germline V gene sequence: CDR1 SGHNT, CDR2 YYREEE (reference sequence). This CDR3 has 15 amino acids. V lost 0 bases, J lost 8 bases, and 5 bases stayed unmatched. CDR3 amino acids: CASSLGLAGVDEQFF. Here the CDR3 DNA reads TGTGCCAGCAGCTTGGGGCTAGCGGGAGTCGATGAGCAGTTCTTC.

The rearrangement joins TRBV6-5 to TRBJ2-3; possible D gene TRBD1, 5 bases. The CDR3 is 13 amino acids. The V and J ends lost 6 bases and 4 bases respectively, with 11 bases between them. CDR1 MNHEY and CDR2 SVGAGI come from the germline V gene. The CDR3: CASRAPGSDTQYF. CDR3 bases: TGTGCCAGCAGGGCCCCAGGGTCAGATACGCAGTATTTT.

The chain has TRBV28 and TRBJ2-4; 7 bases fit TRBD1. CDR1 is MDHEN, CDR2 SYDVKM, per germline. The CDR3 has 16 residues. V lost 6 bases and J lost 0; bases outside the gene matches: 8. The CDR3 coding sequence is TGTGCCAGCAGCTTCCGACAGGGTAGAGCCAAAAACATTCAGTACTTC. Translation gives CASSFRQGRAKNIQYF.

This chain links TRBV7-9 with TRBJ2-7; TRBD1 matches at 8 bases. From germline, CDR1 is SEHNR and CDR2 FQNEAQ (reference sequence). After removal of 7 bases from V and 5 bases from J, the junction contained 10 bases not matched to a gene. This CDR3 is built from 14 residues. The CDR3 region has the DNA TGTGCCAGCACCTACCTACAGGGGGTTGACGAGCAGTACTTC. Amino acid sequence: CASTYLQGVDEQYF.

The J gene is TRBJ1-6, the V gene TRBV5-1; 8 bases are shared with TRBD1. Germline V gene lookup returns CDR1 SGHRS and CDR2 YFSETQ. V trimming: 1 base; J trimming: 6 bases; junction bases outside the gene matches: 3. This CDR3 is 15 amino acids long. CDR3 in amino acids: CASSLRQGFNSPLHF. The CDR3 DNA reads as TGCGCCAGCAGCTTGCGACAGGGGTTTAATTCACCCCTCCACTTT.

V usage is TRBV5-8 and J usage is TRBJ1-5; perhaps TRBD1 as D (5 bases). The germline V and J ends were trimmed by 0 bases and 1 base, with 11 bases remaining between them. Germline values: CDR1 SGHTS, CDR2 YDEGEE. The CDR3 consists of 16 residues. This chain's CDR3 is CASSLAGLGSNQPQHF. CDR3 in DNA: TGTGCCAGCAGCTTGGCGGGACTCGGGAGCAATCAGCCCCAGCATTTT.

The rearrangement links TRBV2 to TRBJ1-5, with 8 positions matching TRBD1. CDR1 is SNHLY, CDR2 FYNNEI, per germline. Germline trimming cut 5 bases from V and 5 bases from J; bases unmatched to any gene: 11. This CDR3 is 16 amino acids long. CDR3 nucleotide sequence: TGTGCCAGCAGTCCTCGACAGGGGTGGGAGGATCAGCCCCAGCATTTT. Translation gives CASSPRQGWEDQPQHF. Full variable domain (missing parts from reference TRBV2 and TRBJ1-5): EPEVTQTPSHQVTQMGQEVILRCVPISNHLYFYWYRQILGQKVEFLVSFYNNEISEKSEIFDDQFSVERPDGSNFTLKIRSTKLEDSAMYFCASSPRQGWEDQPQHFGDGTRLSIL.

This chain uses TRBV9 with TRBJ1-1, with D tentatively TRBD1 (5 bases). Trimming stripped 0 bases from V and 1 base from J, with 19 bases between. CDR1 is SGDLS and CDR2 is YYNGEE in the germline V gene. The CDR3 is 18 residues long. This CDR3 is CASSVVAGGREENTEAFF. CDR3 nucleotides: TGTGCCAGCAGCGTAGTAGCGGGCGGCAGGGAGGAGAACACTGAAGCTTTCTTT.

The chain links TRBV9 to TRBJ2-7, with D tentatively TRBD1 (6 bases). Trimming removed 1 base at V and 1 base at J, with 12 bases between. The CDR3 is 15 residues long. Germline V gives CDR1 SGDLS, CDR2 YYNGEE. For the CDR3, the DNA is TGTGCCAGCAGCGTATTTTGGACAGAATCCTACGAGCAGTACTTC. Translated, it gives CASSVFWTESYEQYF.

The chain employs TRBV7-3 and TRBJ1-1; D remains ambiguous. In germline, CDR1 is SGHTA, CDR2 FQGTGA. This CDR3 is built from 13 residues. The V end lost 4 bases, the J end lost 1 base, and 7 bases lay between the germline ends. The CDR3 spells CASSSNRNTEAFF. The CDR3 DNA is TGTGCCAGCAGCTCGAACAGGAACACTGAAGCTTTCTTT.

This chain connects TRBV5-1 to TRBJ2-7; TRBD1 matches 10 bases. CDR3 length equals 14 residues. The J segment lost 3 bases and the V segment lost 4 bases, leaving 4 bases of the junction unmatched. Germline values: CDR1 SGHRS, CDR2 YFSETQ. CDR3 sequence (DNA): TGCGCCAGCAGCCTGGGACAGGGGTTCTACGAGCAGTACTTC. Amino acids: CASSLGQGFYEQYF.

The chain couples TRBV11-2 to TRBJ2-1; 8 nucleotides align to TRBD2. V shed 1 base, J shed 6 bases, and the junction held 2 bases outside the gene matches. The CDR3 runs 14 residues. The germline CDR1 and CDR2 sequences are SGHAT and FQNNGV. In DNA, the CDR3 is TGTGCCAGCAGCTTAGCGGGGGGGGGCAATGAGCAGTTCTTC. Translating it yields CASSLAGGGNEQFF.

The rearrangement uses TRBV7-9 and TRBJ2-7, with 10 positions matching TRBD1. The CDR3 totals 15 residues. J gave up 3 bases and V 4 bases, and 6 bases lay outside the gene matches. Germline V gene lookup returns CDR1 SEHNR and CDR2 FQNEAQ (reference sequence). Written as DNA, the CDR3 is TGTGCCAGCAGCTGGGACAGGGGTCCCTTCTACGAGCAGTACTTC. Encoded protein: CASSWDRGPFYEQYF.

The chain links TRBV12-5 to TRBJ1-1; D call uncertain. Germline CDR1 is LGHNT and CDR2 is FRNRAP. Trimming stripped 3 bases from V and 1 base from J, with 12 bases between. The CDR3 has 15 amino acids. In DNA form, the CDR3 reads TGTGCTAGTGGTTTAATACGGTCCCCGAACACTGAAGCTTTCTTT. It is translated as CASGLIRSPNTEAFF.

This clone was detected only a few times. In nucleotides, the CDR3 is TGTGCCAGCAGCTCCCTGGACAGGGGGTCGGGAGACACTGAAGCTTTCTTT. This translates into CASSSLDRGSGDTEAFF. The chain has TRBV13 and TRBJ1-1; TRBD1 matches at 10 bases. The CDR3 length is 17 residues. J lost 3 bases, V lost 4 bases, and 11 bases had no gene match. Per germline, CDR1 PRHDT and CDR2 FYEKMQ (reference sequence).

The chain links TRBV3-1 (or the pseudogene TRBV3-2) to TRBJ2-5, with 7 bases aligning to TRBD2. Germline trimming cut 4 bases from V and 4 bases from J; bases unmatched to any gene: 9. Germline lookup yields CDR1 LGHDT and CDR2 YNNKEL (reference sequence). CDR3 length equals 15 residues. The CDR3 here is CASSPQLAFGETQYF. The DNA for the CDR3 is TGTGCCAGCAGCCCGCAACTAGCGTTCGGAGAGACCCAGTACTTC.